Below, 26 T cell receptor beta chains from the same sample are listed, as sequenced in a study of Graves' ophthalmopathy and Graves' hyperthyroidism listed by TCRdb under 2018. The sequencer listed for this sample is Illumina HiSeq 2000. For repertoire sequencing, TCR beta CDR3 regions were amplified from RNA transcripts. HTBI primers and the Qiagen OneStep RT-PCR kit were used in a first-round RT-PCR, which was followed by a second-round multiplex PCR, size selection and purification. Through fastp at Q25 and MiXCR, TCRdb rebuilt clones from the public reads, retaining in-frame beta chains. Identical CDR3 proteins give one entry, which carries the most common genes and DNA. The sample has around 400,000 distinct CDR3 sequences on record, about 16% of them singletons. The ten largest make up around 1.6% of the sample. What was sequenced was peripheral blood. Every receptor here comes from a woman aged 18-35 years with Graves' ophthalmopathy. Donor details come from another sample of the same person, matched by shared clones.

This rearrangement joins TRBV28 to TRBJ1-2, with D hard to call. Germline lookup yields CDR1 MDHEN and CDR2 SYDVKM. The V and J ends lost 3 bases and 8 bases respectively, with 13 bases between them. This CDR3 is built from 13 residues. The CDR3 here is CASSFPIFNGYTF. CDR3 nucleotides: TGTGCCAGCAGTTTCCCCATTTTCAACGGCTACACCTTC.

The gene calls are TRBV6-5 and TRBJ1-1; TRBD1 matches 9 bases. Germline CDR1 reads MNHEY; CDR2 reads SVGAGI. V gave up 2 bases and J gave up 4 bases; unmatched junction bases: 5. This CDR3 has 15 amino acids. DNA for the CDR3: TGTGCCAGCAGTTACCCCGGGACAGGGAGCACTGAAGCTTTCTTT. This translates into CASSYPGTGSTEAFF.

The CDR3 nucleotides read TGTGCCACCAGTGAACCATGGCGGGGTTTAGAGACCCAGTACTTC. The encoded protein is CATSEPWRGLETQYF. The chain carries TRBV24-1 and TRBJ2-5; perhaps TRBD2 as D (6 bases). The CDR3 covers 15 residues. Germline CDR1 reads KGHDR; CDR2 reads SFDVKD. The V end was cut by 4 bases, the J end by 4 bases, with 15 bases between.

In this sample, this clonotype turned up a few times. The chain couples TRBV6-2 or TRBV6-3 to TRBJ2-7; perhaps TRBD2 as D (5 bases). CDR3 size: 14 residues. V was pared by 4 bases and J by 4 bases, with 14 bases between. The germline V gene encodes CDR1 MNHEY and CDR2 SVGEGT. The CDR3: CASSSRRFWYEQYF. The DNA of the CDR3 is TGTGCCAGCAGTTCCCGGAGGTTCTGGTACGAGCAGTACTTC.

This clonotype was picked up many times. The chain has TRBV20-1 and TRBJ1-1; D is unresolved. V was cut by 4 bases and J by 4 bases, with 13 bases left in between. The CDR3 covers 13 residues. Germline loops: CDR1 DFQATT, CDR2 SNEGSKA (reference sequence). CDR3 region: CSAIPDRGTEAFF. Here the CDR3 DNA reads TGCAGTGCTATACCAGACCGCGGCACTGAAGCTTTCTTT.

The V and J genes are TRBV6-2 or TRBV6-3 and TRBJ2-5, with TRBD1 identical over 11 bases. The CDR3 length is 17 residues. Germline CDR1 and CDR2: MNHEY and SVGEGT. V lost 2 bases and J lost 4; bases outside the gene matches: 9. CDR3 loop: CASSYTGGQGAGETQYF. In DNA form, the CDR3 reads TGTGCCAGCAGTTACACCGGTGGACAGGGGGCCGGAGAGACCCAGTACTTC.

The chain carries TRBV15 and TRBJ2-4; tentatively, D is TRBD1 or TRBD2 (5 bases each). CDR1 and CDR2 from the germline V gene are LNHNV and YYDKDF (reference sequence). V gave up 0 bases and J gave up 8 bases, with 23 bases separating them. The CDR3 has 18 residues. The CDR3: CATSRDAPRRGRGDIQYF. CDR3 nucleotide sequence: TGTGCCACCAGCAGAGATGCCCCTCGTAGAGGGCGAGGGGACATTCAGTACTTC.

This chain links TRBV20-1 with TRBJ2-5; D unclear. This CDR3 has 12 amino acids. V was clipped by 6 bases and J by 1 base, with 9 bases between them. Per the germline V gene, CDR1 is DFQATT and CDR2 is SNEGSKA (reference sequence). CDR3 protein: CSATDLQETQYF. The CDR3 nucleotides read TGCAGTGCGACGGATCTCCAAGAGACCCAGTACTTC.

This clonotype was counted ten times or more. This chain uses TRBV20-1 with TRBJ1-1, with 7 bases that match TRBD1. The germline V gene has CDR1 DFQATT and CDR2 SNEGSKA (reference sequence). This CDR3 is built from 13 residues. Trimming cost V 3 bases and J 1 base; bases outside gene matches: 2. This CDR3 reads CSARGQQNTEAFF. In nucleotides, the CDR3 is TGCAGTGCTAGGGGACAGCAGAACACTGAAGCTTTCTTT.

This clonotype showed up many times. The chain joins TRBV6-5 to TRBJ1-6, with D possibly matching TRBD1 (5 bases). The germline V and J ends were trimmed by 4 bases and 7 bases, with 14 bases remaining between them. This CDR3 contains 15 residues. Looked up from germline, CDR1 is MNHEY and CDR2 is SVGAGI. CDR3 residues: CASSFGQRSNSPLHF. The CDR3 DNA reads TGTGCCAGCAGTTTCGGACAACGGTCCAATTCACCCCTCCACTTT.

This clonotype has a count of ten or more. This chain joins TRBV27 and TRBJ2-7, with 9 bases that match TRBD1. V dropped 7 bases and J dropped 6; count of bases not matched to a gene: 7. Germline assignment: CDR1 MNHEY and CDR2 SMNVEV (reference sequence). This CDR3 is built from 13 residues. As DNA, the CDR3 is TGTGCCAGCAAGGGACAGGGCCGGGGCGAGCAGTACTTC. It specifies CASKGQGRGEQYF.

This clonotype has at least ten counts. V usage is TRBV4-2 and J usage is TRBJ2-7; TRBD1 is a possible D gene (5 bases). The CDR3 extends over 13 amino acids. Germline V gene lookup returns CDR1 LGHNA and CDR2 YNFKEQ. V was cut by 0 bases and J by 5 bases, with 8 bases left in between. The CDR3 spells CASSQEVRDEQYF. In DNA, the CDR3 is TGTGCCAGCAGCCAAGAGGTCAGGGACGAGCAGTACTTC.

This clonotype appeared many times. The chain has TRBV4-2 and TRBJ1-1, with D hard to call. V was shortened by 4 bases and J by 4 bases, with 19 bases between the two germline ends. CDR1 is LGHNA and CDR2 is YNFKEQ in the germline V gene. The length of the CDR3 is 16 residues. The CDR3 DNA follows: TGTGCCAGCAGCCTATCCCGGGGATCGCGAGGCACTGAAGCTTTCTTT. Translating it yields CASSLSRGSRGTEAFF.

V and J are TRBV10-3 and TRBJ2-7; the D gene is possibly TRBD2 (6 bases). V was shortened by 4 bases and J by 4 bases, with 20 bases between the two germline ends. The CDR3 has 16 amino acids. Germline V lookup: CDR1 ENHRY, CDR2 SYGVKD. CDR3 in amino acids: CAISAGRGSDGYEQYF. DNA for the CDR3: TGTGCCATCAGTGCCGGTCGGGGGTCGGACGGATACGAGCAGTACTTC.

The chain is built from TRBV6-1 and TRBJ1-1, with 7 bases fitting TRBD1. Germline loops: CDR1 MNHNS, CDR2 SASEGT. J lost 0 bases, V lost 8 bases, and 9 bases had no gene match. The length of the CDR3 is 15 residues. The CDR3 is CASWVYDRVNTEAFF. CDR3 DNA: TGTGCCAGCTGGGTGTACGACAGGGTGAACACTGAAGCTTTCTTT.

This clonotype was seen repeatedly, ten times or more. The chain joins TRBV12-3 or TRBV12-4 to TRBJ1-1, with 8 bases lining up with TRBD1. The ends lost 6 bases at V and 4 bases at J; junction bases unmatched: 7. The CDR3 runs 14 residues. CDR3 nucleotide sequence: TGTGCCAGCAGGAGACAGGGGATAGGCACTGAAGCTTTCTTT. It translates to CASRRQGIGTEAFF.

This clonotype was detected many times. The chain has TRBV28 and TRBJ1-1; possibly TRBD1 for D (5 bases). The V gene lost 3 bases and the J gene lost 7 bases, with 9 bases spanning the gap. The germline CDR1 and CDR2 sequences are MDHEN and SYDVKM. The CDR3 is 12 residues long. The CDR3 spells CASSLIGGEAFF. The CDR3 nucleotides are TGTGCCAGCAGTTTGATCGGGGGTGAAGCTTTCTTT.

This clonotype was recorded at least ten times. This chain uses TRBV2 with TRBJ1-1; tentatively, D is TRBD1 (5 bases). From germline, CDR1 is SNHLY and CDR2 FYNNEI. The V end was cut by 7 bases, the J end by 10 bases, with 19 bases between. CDR3 length equals 13 residues. CDR3 nucleotide sequence: TGTGCCAGCAAAGAGGGGTTAATGGTCGGAGCTTTCTTT. This translates into CASKEGLMVGAFF.

This clonotype has a count of ten or more. This chain uses TRBV20-1 with TRBJ1-6; the D gene is possibly TRBD1 (6 bases). Germline V CDR1 and CDR2: DFQATT, SNEGSKA (reference sequence). V lost 5 bases and J 14 bases, leaving 16 bases between the germline ends. The CDR3 is made up of 12 amino acids. CDR3: CSAQGSSLSLHF. Here the CDR3 DNA reads TGCAGTGCTCAGGGGTCATCGCTCTCCCTCCACTTT.

This clonotype was recorded many times. V is TRBV19 and J is TRBJ1-1, with 7 bases aligning to TRBD1. Trimming took 5 bases from V and 6 from J; bases not matched to a gene: 12. The germline V gene encodes CDR1 LNHDA and CDR2 SQIVND (reference sequence). The CDR3 is 15 residues long. CDR3 region: CASSASRQGGPEAFF. In DNA, the CDR3 is TGTGCCAGTAGTGCCAGCCGACAGGGCGGACCTGAAGCTTTCTTT.

The V call is TRBV28, the J call TRBJ1-6, with a weak D call TRBD1 (5 bases). Trimming pared 7 bases from V and 7 bases from J, leaving 11 bases between. Looked up from germline, CDR1 is MDHEN and CDR2 is SYDVKM. CDR3 length: 13 residues. The CDR3: CASTEGRNSPLHF. For the CDR3, the DNA is TGTGCCAGCACTGAGGGGCGGAATTCACCCCTCCACTTT.

This clonotype has at least ten counts. Here the CDR3 DNA reads TGTGCCAGCAGCTTTTCACCCTCGGGGCCCCAGCATTTT. Its protein is CASSFSPSGPQHF. V usage is TRBV7-9 and J usage is TRBJ1-5; unclear D gene. This CDR3 region has 13 residues. V was trimmed by 3 bases and J by 9 bases, leaving 12 bases between them. Germline lookup yields CDR1 SEHNR and CDR2 FQNEAQ (reference sequence).

Many counts were recorded for this clonotype. This chain connects TRBV7-2 to TRBJ2-7; 8 positions match TRBD2. CDR1 is SGHTA, CDR2 FQGNSA, per germline. The CDR3 runs to 14 residues. V shed 5 bases, J shed 3 bases, and the junction held 6 bases outside the gene matches. The CDR3 DNA reads as TGTGCCAGCAGCCGGGGGGGACCGATCTACGAGCAGTACTTC. Translation: CASSRGGPIYEQYF.

This clonotype has just a few counts. The rearrangement uses TRBV7-9 and TRBJ1-2; D is unclear. Germline CDR1 is SEHNR and CDR2 is FQNEAQ (reference sequence). Trimming took 5 bases from V and 2 from J, leaving 15 bases between them. The CDR3 spans 15 residues. CDR3 sequence reads: CASSRVGQQNYGYTF. The DNA for the CDR3 is TGTGCCAGCAGCCGGGTAGGTCAGCAAAACTATGGCTACACCTTC. The full variable domain, in which reference TRBV7-9 and TRBJ1-2 provide the parts outside the CDR3, is DTGVSQNPRHKITKRGQNVTFRCDPISEHNRLYWYRQTLGQGPEFLTYFQNEAQLEKSRLLSDRFSAERPKGSFSTLEIQRTEQGDSAMYLCASSRVGQQNYGYTFGSGTRLTVV.

This clonotype was detected many times. The chain employs TRBV18 and TRBJ2-7; 11 bases map to TRBD1. The CDR3 is made up of 14 amino acids. Trimming took 3 bases from V and 7 from J; bases not matched to a gene: 5. Germline CDR1 reads KGHSH; CDR2 reads LQKENI. DNA for the CDR3: TGTGCCAGCTCACCTACCGGGACAGGGGGAGAGCAGTACTTC. It specifies CASSPTGTGGEQYF.

The CDR3 sequence: CASSSGDRANYGYTF. The CDR3 DNA reads as TGTGCCAGCAGTTCAGGGGACAGGGCCAACTATGGCTACACCTTC. The gene calls are TRBV28 and TRBJ1-2, with 9 bases aligning to TRBD1. CDR3 size: 15 residues. After removal of 4 bases from V and 2 bases from J, the junction contained 5 bases not matched to a gene. Germline CDR1 is MDHEN and CDR2 is SYDVKM.